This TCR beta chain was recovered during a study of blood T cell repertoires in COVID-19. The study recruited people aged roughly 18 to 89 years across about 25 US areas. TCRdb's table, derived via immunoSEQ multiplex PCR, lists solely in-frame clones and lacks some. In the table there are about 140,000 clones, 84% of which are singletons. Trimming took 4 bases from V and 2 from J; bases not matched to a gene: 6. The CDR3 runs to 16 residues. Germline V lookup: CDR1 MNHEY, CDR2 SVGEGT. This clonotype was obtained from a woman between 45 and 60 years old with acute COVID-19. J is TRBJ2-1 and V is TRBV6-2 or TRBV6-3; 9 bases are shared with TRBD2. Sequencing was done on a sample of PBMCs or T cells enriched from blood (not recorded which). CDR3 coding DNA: TGTGCCAGCAGTTTGTCGAGCGGGAGGCCCTACAATGAGCAGTTCTTC. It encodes CASSLSSGRPYNEQFF.